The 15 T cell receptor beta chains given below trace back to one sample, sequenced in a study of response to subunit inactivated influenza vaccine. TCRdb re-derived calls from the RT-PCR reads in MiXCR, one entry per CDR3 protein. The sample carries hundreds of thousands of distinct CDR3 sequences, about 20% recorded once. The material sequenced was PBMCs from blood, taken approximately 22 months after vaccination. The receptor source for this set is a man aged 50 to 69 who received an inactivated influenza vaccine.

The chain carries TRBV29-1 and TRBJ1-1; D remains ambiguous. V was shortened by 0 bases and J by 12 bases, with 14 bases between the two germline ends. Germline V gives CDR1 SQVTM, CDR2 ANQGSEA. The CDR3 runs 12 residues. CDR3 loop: CSVEDERSLPFF. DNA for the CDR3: TGCAGCGTTGAAGATGAGCGCAGTTTGCCTTTCTTT.

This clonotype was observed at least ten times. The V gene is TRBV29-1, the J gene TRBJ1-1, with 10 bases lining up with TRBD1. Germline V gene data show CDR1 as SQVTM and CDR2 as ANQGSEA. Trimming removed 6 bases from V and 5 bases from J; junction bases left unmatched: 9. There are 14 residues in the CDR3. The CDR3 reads CSVGQGSVWTEAFF. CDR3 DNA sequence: TGCAGCGTGGGACAGGGGAGCGTATGGACTGAAGCTTTCTTT. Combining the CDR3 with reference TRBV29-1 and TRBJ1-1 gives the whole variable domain SAVISQKPSRDICQRGTSLTIQCQVDSQVTMMFWYRQQPGQSLTLIATANQGSEATYESGFVIDKFPISRPNLTFSTLTVSNMSPEDSSIYLCSVGQGSVWTEAFFGQGTRLTVV.

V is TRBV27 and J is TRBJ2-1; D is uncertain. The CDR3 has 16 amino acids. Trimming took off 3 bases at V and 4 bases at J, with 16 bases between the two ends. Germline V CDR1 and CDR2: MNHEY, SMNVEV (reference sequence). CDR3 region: CASSFLDPVGYNEQFF. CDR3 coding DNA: TGTGCCAGCAGTTTCCTCGATCCGGTGGGATACAATGAGCAGTTCTTC.

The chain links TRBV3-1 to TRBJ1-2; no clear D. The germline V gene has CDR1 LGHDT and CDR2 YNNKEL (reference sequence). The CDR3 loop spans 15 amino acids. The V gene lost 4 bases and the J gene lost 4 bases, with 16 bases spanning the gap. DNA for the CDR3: TGTGCCAGCAGCCCGGGGAGCACCTCCCTCTATGGCTACACCTTC. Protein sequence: CASSPGSTSLYGYTF.

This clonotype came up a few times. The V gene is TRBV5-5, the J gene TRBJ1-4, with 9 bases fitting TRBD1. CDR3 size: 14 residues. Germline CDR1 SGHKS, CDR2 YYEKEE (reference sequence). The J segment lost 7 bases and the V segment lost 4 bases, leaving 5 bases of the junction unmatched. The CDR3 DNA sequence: TGTGCCAGCAGCGGACAGGGGTATTCTGAAAAACTGTTTTTT. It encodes CASSGQGYSEKLFF.

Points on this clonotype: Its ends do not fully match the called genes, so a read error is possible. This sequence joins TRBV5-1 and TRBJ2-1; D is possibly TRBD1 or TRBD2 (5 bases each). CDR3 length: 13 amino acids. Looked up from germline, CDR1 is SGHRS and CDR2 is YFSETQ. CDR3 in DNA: TGCGCCAGCAGCTTGGACGGGGCCTCAGTGCCCTGCTTC. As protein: CASSLDGASVPCF.

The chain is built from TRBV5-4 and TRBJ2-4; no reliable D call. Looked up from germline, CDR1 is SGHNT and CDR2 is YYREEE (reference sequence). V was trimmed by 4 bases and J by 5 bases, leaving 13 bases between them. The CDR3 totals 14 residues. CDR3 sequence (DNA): TGTGCCAGCAGCCAAACATTGTCGGAAAACATTCAGTACTTC. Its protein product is CASSQTLSENIQYF. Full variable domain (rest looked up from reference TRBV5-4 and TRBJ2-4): ETGVTQSPTHLIKTRGQQVTLRCSSQSGHNTVSWYQQALGQGPQFIFQYYREEENGRGNFPPRFSGLQFPNYSSELNVNALELDDSALYLCASSQTLSENIQYFGAGTRLSVL.

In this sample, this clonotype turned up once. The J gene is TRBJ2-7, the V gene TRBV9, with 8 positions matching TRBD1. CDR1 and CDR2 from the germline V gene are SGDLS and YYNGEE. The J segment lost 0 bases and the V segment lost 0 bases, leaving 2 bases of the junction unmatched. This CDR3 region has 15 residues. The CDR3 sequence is CASSVGQGPSYEQYF. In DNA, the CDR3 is TGTGCCAGCAGCGTAGGACAGGGGCCCTCCTACGAGCAGTACTTC.

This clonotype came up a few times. The CDR3 nucleotides are TGTGCCAGCAGTGCTTACAGGGGAATGGAGGAGCTGTTTTTT. Protein product: CASSAYRGMEELFF. V usage is TRBV6-1 and J usage is TRBJ2-2; 7 bases fit TRBD1. The CDR3 has 14 residues. J lost 10 bases, V lost 4 bases, and 9 bases had no gene match. CDR1 is MNHNS, CDR2 SASEGT, per germline.

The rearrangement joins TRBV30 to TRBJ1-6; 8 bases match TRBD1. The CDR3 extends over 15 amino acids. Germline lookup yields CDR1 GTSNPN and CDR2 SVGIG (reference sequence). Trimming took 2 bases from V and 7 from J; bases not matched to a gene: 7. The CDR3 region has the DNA TGTGCCTGGAGTTCGACAGGGGTAGAGAATTCACCCCTCCACTTT. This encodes CAWSSTGVENSPLHF.

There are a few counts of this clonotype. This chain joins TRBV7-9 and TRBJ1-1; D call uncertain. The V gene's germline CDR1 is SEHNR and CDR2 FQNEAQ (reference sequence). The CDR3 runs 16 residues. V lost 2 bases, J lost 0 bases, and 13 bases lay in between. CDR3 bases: TGTGCCAGCAGCTTAAACCCGGGTCAGATGAACACTGAAGCTTTCTTT. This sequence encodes CASSLNPGQMNTEAFF.

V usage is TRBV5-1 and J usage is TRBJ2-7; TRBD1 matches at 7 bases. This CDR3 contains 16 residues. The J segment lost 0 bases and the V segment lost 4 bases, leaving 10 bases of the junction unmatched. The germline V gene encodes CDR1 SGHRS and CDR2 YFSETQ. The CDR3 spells CASSLSGQTFSYEQYF. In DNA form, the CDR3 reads TGCGCCAGCAGCCTGTCGGGACAGACCTTCTCCTACGAGCAGTACTTC.

The CDR3: CASSFNMAGTSGKNEQFF. In DNA, the CDR3 is TGTGCCAGCAGCTTCAATATGGCCGGGACTAGCGGTAAGAATGAGCAGTTCTTC. V is TRBV11-2 and J is TRBJ2-1, with 11 bases that match TRBD2. The germline V gene encodes CDR1 SGHAT and CDR2 FQNNGV. Trimming at V came to 3 bases and at J to 7 bases, leaving 14 bases not matched to a gene. The CDR3 is 18 residues long. Full variable domain (missing parts from reference TRBV11-2 and TRBJ2-1): EAGVAQSPRYKIIEKRQSVAFWCNPISGHATLYWYQQILGQGPKLLIQFQNNGVVDDSQLPKDRFSAERLKGVDSTLKIQPAKLEDSAVYLCASSFNMAGTSGKNEQFFGPGTRLTVL.

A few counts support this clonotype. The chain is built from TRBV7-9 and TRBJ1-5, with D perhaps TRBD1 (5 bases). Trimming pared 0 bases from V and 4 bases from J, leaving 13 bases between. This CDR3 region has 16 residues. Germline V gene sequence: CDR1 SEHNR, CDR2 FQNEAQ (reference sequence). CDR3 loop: CASSLAVGQDNQPQHF. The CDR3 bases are TGTGCCAGCAGCTTAGCGGTAGGACAAGATAATCAGCCCCAGCATTTT.

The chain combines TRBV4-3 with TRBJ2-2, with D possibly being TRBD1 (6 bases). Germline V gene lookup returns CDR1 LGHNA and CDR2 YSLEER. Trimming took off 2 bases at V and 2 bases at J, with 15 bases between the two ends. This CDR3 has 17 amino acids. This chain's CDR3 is CASSQFFRTENTGELFF. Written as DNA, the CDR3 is TGCGCCAGCAGCCAATTTTTTCGGACAGAAAACACCGGGGAGCTGTTTTTT.